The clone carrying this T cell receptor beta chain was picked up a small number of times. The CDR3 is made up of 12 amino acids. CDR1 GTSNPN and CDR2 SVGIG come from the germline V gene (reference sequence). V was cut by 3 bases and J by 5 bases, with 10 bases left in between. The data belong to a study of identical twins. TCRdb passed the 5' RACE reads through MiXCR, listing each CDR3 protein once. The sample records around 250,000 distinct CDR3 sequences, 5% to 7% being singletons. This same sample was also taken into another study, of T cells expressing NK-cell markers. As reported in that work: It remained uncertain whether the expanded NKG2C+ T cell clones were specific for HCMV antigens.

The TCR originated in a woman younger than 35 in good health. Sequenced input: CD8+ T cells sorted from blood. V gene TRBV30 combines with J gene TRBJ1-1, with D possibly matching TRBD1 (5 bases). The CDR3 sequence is CAWRVGGTEAFF. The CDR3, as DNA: TGTGCCTGGAGGGTGGGGGGGACTGAAGCTTTCTTT. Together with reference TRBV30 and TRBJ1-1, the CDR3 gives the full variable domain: SQTIHQWPATLVQPVGSPLSLECTVEGTSNPNLYWYRQAAGRGLQLLFYSVGIGQISSEVPQNLSASRPQDRQFILSSKKLLLSDSGFYLCAWRVGGTEAFFGQGTRLTVV.